This T cell receptor (beta chain) was recorded in a study of T cells after yellow fever vaccination (dated by TCRdb to between 2018 and 2021). About the study as a whole: Libraries from fractions with low cell numbers were prepared with the SMART-Seq v4 Ultra Low Input RNA kit. The cohort comprised two healthy male donors, one aged 18 to 30 and one aged 30 to 40 years. To follow T-cell clones before and after primary and booster YFV17D yellow fever vaccination, bulk TCR alpha and beta repertoires were sequenced over time. Blood was drawn at multiple timepoints before and after primary and secondary immunization, with bulk PBMC replicates and cell subsets isolated. General study outcomes and caveats: A small share of clonotypes was detected in both CD4 and CD8 compartments, with the overlap likely arising from convergent recombination. Because the study included only two donors, the extent to which the findings can be generalized is limited. Because abundant contaminating clonotypes from the bulk population could be contained in FACS-sorted repertoires, computational filtering was required. Most clones expanded after primary vaccination were re-detected after the booster (96% of CD4 and about 88% of CD8), suggesting broad memory maintenance. Compared with the primary T-cell response, the secondary T-cell response was faster but weaker, reaching its peak on day 5 rather than on day 15.

This clonotype was observed a handful of times. This clone's antigen is unknown. No per-base quality is available; no much larger clone lies one base away. CDR1 is given as SGHTA and CDR2 as FQGNSA, both from the germline V gene. The CDR3 holds 15 amino acids from the cysteine to the phenylalanine. Only CDR3 DNA remains: 45 bases, in frame from the first base. V sheds 5 bases and J sheds 1 base, leaving 14 bases between their ends. The treatment or condition label for this specimen denotes: live attenuated yellow fever vaccine strain. PBMCs were isolated from peripheral blood using a standard Ficoll-Paque protocol. Dynabeads CD4 and CD8 positive selection kits were used to isolate CD4 and CD8 T-cell fractions. TriZol was used to extract RNA from bulk PBMCs, from CD4 and CD8 fractions, and from dextramer-positive and dextramer-negative fractions. The instrument was an Illumina NovaSeq 6000. TCR cDNA was made using 5'RACE template switching, a step that added a universal primer site and unique molecular identifiers. Priming of cDNA synthesis was performed from both the TCR alpha and TCR beta constant segments. Two PCR steps were used to amplify libraries, with sample barcodes and sequencing adapters being added in the second step. Sequencing of libraries was performed on Illumina HiSeq 2500 (2x100 bp) or NovaSeq (2x150 bp). As for the original processing: Reads were demultiplexed and collapsed into UMI consensus sequences with MIGEC, and V(D)J alignment was performed with MiXCR. Vaccine-responding clonotypes were identified with edgeR using replicate PBMC samples, with FDR below 0.01 and a log2 fold change above 5 up to day 15 being required. Each bulk clonotype received a CD4 or CD8 identity based on whether the sequenced CD4 or CD8 repertoire contained that clonotype at higher abundance. The raw public data were reprocessed by TCRdb itself: fastp quality trimming at Q25, MiXCR clonotype calling, in-frame beta chains only. Records with the same CDR3 protein are collapsed into one entry carrying the most frequent genes and DNA. These V and J calls derive from TCRdb rather than the authors' analysis. The sample records 200,000 to 250,000 distinct CDR3 sequences, roughly 3.3% of which are singletons. Of the sample, 3.2% is held by the ten largest clones.

Sequencing was performed on CD4+ T cells sorted from PBMCs, taken 10 days after the yellow fever booster vaccination. In this chain, TRBV7-2 is recombined with TRBJ1-2; a tentative D call is TRBD1 (5 bases match). The origin of this receptor is a man between 18 and 29 years old who received the YFV17D yellow fever vaccine. The CDR3 loop reads CASSPSGHFNYGYTF. The DNA reads TGTGCCAGCAGCCCAAGTGGACACTTTAACTATGGCTACACCTTC.